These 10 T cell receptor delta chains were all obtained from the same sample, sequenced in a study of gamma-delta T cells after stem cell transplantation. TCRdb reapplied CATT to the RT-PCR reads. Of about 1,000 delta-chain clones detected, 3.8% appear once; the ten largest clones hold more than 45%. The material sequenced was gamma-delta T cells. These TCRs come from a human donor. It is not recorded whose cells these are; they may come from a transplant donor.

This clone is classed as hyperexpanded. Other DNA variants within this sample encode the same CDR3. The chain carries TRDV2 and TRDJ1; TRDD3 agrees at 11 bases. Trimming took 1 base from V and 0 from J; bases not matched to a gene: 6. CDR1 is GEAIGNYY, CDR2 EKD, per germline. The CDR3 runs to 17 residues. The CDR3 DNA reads TGTGCCTGTGACACACTGGGGGATAAACGGGACACCGATAAACTCATCTTT. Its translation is CACDTLGDKRDTDKLIF.

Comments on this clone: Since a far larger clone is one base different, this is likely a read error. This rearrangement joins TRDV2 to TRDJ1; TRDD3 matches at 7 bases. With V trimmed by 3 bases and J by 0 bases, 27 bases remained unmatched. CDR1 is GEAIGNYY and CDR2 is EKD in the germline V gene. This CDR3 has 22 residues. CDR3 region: CACDPIGQTGDSSGPHTDKLIF. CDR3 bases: TGTGCCTGTGACCCAATTGGTCAAACTGGGGATTCCTCAGGACCGCACACCGATAAACTCATCTTT.

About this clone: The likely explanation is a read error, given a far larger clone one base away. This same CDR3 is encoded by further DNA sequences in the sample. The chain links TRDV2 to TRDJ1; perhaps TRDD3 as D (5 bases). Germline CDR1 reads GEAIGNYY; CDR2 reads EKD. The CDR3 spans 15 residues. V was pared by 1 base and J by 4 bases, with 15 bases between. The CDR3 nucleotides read TGTGCCTGTGACACTGCGGGGACACCGGGCGATAAACTCATCTTT. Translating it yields CACDTAGTPGDKLIF.

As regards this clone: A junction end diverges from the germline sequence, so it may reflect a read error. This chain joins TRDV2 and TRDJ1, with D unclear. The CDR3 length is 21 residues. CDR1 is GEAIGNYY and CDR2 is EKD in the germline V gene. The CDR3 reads CACDTPPVESGWKRHTDKLIF. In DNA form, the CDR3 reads TGTGCCTGCGACACCCCCCCCGTTGAGAGTGGGTGGAAACGCCACACCGATAAACTCATCTTT.

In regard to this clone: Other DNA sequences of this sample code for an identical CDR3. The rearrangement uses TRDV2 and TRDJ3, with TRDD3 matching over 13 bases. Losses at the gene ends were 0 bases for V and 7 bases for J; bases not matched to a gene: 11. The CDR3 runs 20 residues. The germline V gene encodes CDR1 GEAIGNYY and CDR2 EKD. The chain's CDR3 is CACDTVGLGDTHKDTRQMFF. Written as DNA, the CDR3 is TGTGCCTGTGACACCGTCGGACTGGGGGATACGCATAAAGACACCCGACAGATGTTTTTC.

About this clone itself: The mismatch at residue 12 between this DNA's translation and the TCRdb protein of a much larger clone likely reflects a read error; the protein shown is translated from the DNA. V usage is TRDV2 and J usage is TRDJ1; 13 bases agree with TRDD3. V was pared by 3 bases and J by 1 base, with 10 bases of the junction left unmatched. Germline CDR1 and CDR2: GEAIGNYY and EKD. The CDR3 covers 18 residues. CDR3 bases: TGTGCCTGTGACCCTGTACTGGGGGATACGCGAAGCACCGATAAACTCATCTTT. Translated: CACDPVLGDTRSTDKLIF.

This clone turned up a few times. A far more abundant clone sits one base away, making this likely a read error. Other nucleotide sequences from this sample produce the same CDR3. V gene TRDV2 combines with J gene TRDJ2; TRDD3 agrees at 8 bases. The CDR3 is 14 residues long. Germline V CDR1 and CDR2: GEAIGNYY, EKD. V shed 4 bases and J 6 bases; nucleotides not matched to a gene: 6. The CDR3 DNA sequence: TGTGCCTGTGATACCTGGGATACGGCAGCACAACTCTTCTTT. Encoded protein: CACDTWDTAAQLFF.

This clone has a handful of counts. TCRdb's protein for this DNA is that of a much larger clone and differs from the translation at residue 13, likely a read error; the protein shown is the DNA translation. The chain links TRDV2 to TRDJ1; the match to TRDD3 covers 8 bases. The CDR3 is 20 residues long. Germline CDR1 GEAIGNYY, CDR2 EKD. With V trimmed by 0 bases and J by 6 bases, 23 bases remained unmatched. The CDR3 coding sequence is TGTGCCTGTGACACCCTCTCTGGGGGACCCCCCCGAGGACACTTCCATAAACTCATCTTT. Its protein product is CACDTLSGGPPRGHFHKLIF.

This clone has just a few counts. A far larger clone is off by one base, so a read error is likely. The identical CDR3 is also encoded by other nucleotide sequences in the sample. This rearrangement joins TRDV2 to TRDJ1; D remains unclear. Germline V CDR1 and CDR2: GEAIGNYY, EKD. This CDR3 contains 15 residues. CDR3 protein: CACDTVEGFGDKLIF. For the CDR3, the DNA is TGTGCATGTGACACCGTGGAGGGGTTTGGCGATAAACTCATCTTT.

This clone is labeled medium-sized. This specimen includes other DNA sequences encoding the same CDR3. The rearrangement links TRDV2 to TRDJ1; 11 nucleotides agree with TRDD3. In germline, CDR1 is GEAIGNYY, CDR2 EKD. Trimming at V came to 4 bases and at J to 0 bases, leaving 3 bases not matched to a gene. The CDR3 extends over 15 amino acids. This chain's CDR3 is CACEKLGDNTDKLIF. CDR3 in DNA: TGTGCCTGTGAGAAACTGGGGGATAACACCGATAAACTCATCTTT.